The 21 T cell receptor beta chains presented below share a single source sample, sequenced in a study of blood T cell repertoires in COVID-19. Profiling relied on immunoSEQ multiplex PCR, and the TCRdb table lists in-frame clones only, not all of them. In the table there are 110,000 or so clones, approximately 81% of which are singletons. Material for sequencing was peripheral blood. These receptors were taken from a man aged 45-65 years with acute or convalescent COVID-19.

The chain has TRBV3-1 (or the pseudogene TRBV3-2) and TRBJ1-2; TRBD1 aligns across 7 bases. The CDR3 sequence is 15 residues long. Germline V lookup: CDR1 LGHDT, CDR2 YNNKEL (reference sequence). J gave up 4 bases and V 1 base, and 6 bases lay outside the gene matches. CDR3 sequence reads: CASSQGRGGAYGYTF. The CDR3 DNA sequence: TGTGCCAGCAGCCAAGGGCGAGGGGGCGCCTATGGCTACACCTTC.

Here the CDR3 reads CASSADLAGGTDTQYF. As DNA, the CDR3 is TGTGCCAGTAGTGCCGATTTAGCGGGTGGCACAGATACGCAGTATTTT. The V call is TRBV19, the J call TRBJ2-3, with 7 bases identical to TRBD2. This CDR3 region has 16 residues. Trimming at V came to 5 bases and at J to 1 base, leaving 9 bases not matched to a gene. Germline values: CDR1 LNHDA, CDR2 SQIVND (reference sequence).

The V and J genes are TRBV13 and TRBJ2-7; 9 nucleotides align to TRBD1. This CDR3 is built from 15 residues. Trimming took 3 bases from V and 2 from J; bases not matched to a gene: 5. CDR1 PRHDT and CDR2 FYEKMQ come from the germline V gene (reference sequence). CDR3 sequence reads: CASSFGDRVAYEQYF. DNA for the CDR3: TGTGCCAGCAGCTTTGGGGACAGGGTCGCCTACGAGCAGTACTTC.

The chain recombines TRBV10-3 with TRBJ2-5, with 9 bases identical to TRBD2. Germline trimming cut 4 bases from V and 2 bases from J; bases unmatched to any gene: 8. Germline V lookup: CDR1 ENHRY, CDR2 SYGVKD. CDR3 length equals 16 residues. The CDR3 protein is CAISAPMSGGQETQYF. In nucleotides, the CDR3 is TGTGCCATCAGTGCCCCAATGAGCGGGGGGCAAGAGACCCAGTACTTC.

This clone was found a few times. The V and J genes are TRBV11-2 and TRBJ2-7, with D uncertain. V shed 0 bases and J shed 5 bases, with 8 bases lying between them. There are 13 residues in the CDR3. Germline V gene sequence: CDR1 SGHAT, CDR2 FQNNGV. The CDR3 DNA reads TGTGCCAGCAGCTTAGATCTCACAGACGAGCAGTACTTC. Protein sequence: CASSLDLTDEQYF. Drawing the rest from reference TRBV11-2 and TRBJ2-7, the complete variable domain is EAGVAQSPRYKIIEKRQSVAFWCNPISGHATLYWYQQILGQGPKLLIQFQNNGVVDDSQLPKDRFSAERLKGVDSTLKIQPAKLEDSAVYLCASSLDLTDEQYFGPGTRLTVT.

The rearrangement links TRBV6-6 to TRBJ1-3, with D possibly TRBD1 on 6 matching bases. Between the trimmed V and J ends, which lost 5 bases and 7 bases, there was a span of 12 bases. Germline-derived CDR1 and CDR2 are MNHNY and SVGAGI (reference sequence). This CDR3 has 13 amino acids. The CDR3: CASSTGNSNTIYF. The CDR3 bases are TGTGCCAGCAGTACAGGGAACTCCAACACCATATATTTT.

This clone was seen only a few times. The rearrangement links TRBV2 to TRBJ1-2; D is perhaps TRBD1 (6 bases). The CDR3 runs to 14 residues. V was pared by 6 bases and J by 3 bases, with 14 bases between. In germline, CDR1 is SNHLY, CDR2 FYNNEI. This CDR3 reads CASSSGTNYYGYTF. CDR3 nucleotides: TGTGCCAGCAGCTCGGGGACAAATTACTATGGCTACACCTTC. Drawing the rest from reference TRBV2 and TRBJ1-2, the complete variable domain is EPEVTQTPSHQVTQMGQEVILRCVPISNHLYFYWYRQILGQKVEFLVSFYNNEISEKSEIFDDQFSVERPDGSNFTLKIRSTKLEDSAMYFCASSSGTNYYGYTFGSGTRLTVV.

This clone was counted once. V gene TRBV7-2 combines with J gene TRBJ2-1; D is uncertain. Germline-derived CDR1 and CDR2 are SGHTA and FQGNSA. This CDR3 has 13 amino acids. Trimming took off 5 bases at V and 8 bases at J, with 13 bases between the two ends. This CDR3 reads CASSLNRLYEQFF. Here the CDR3 DNA reads TGTGCCAGCAGCCTCAACCGACTCTATGAGCAGTTCTTC.

V and J are TRBV7-2 and TRBJ2-1; TRBD2 agrees at 8 bases. The junction had 8 bases not matched to a gene; V was cut back by 1 base and J by 0 bases. The CDR3 contains 18 residues. CDR1 is SGHTA and CDR2 is FQGNSA in the germline V gene. The CDR3 DNA sequence: TGTGCCAGCAGCTTAGGCCCCGTAGCGGGGTCCTCCTACAATGAGCAGTTCTTC. This translates into CASSLGPVAGSSYNEQFF.

This sequence joins TRBV10-3 and TRBJ1-2; 7 bases are shared with TRBD1. The CDR3 length is 13 residues. Germline loops: CDR1 ENHRY, CDR2 SYGVKD. Losses at the gene ends were 4 bases for V and 4 bases for J; bases not matched to a gene: 3. The CDR3 spells CAISAGTVYGYTF. CDR3 coding DNA: TGTGCCATCAGTGCTGGGACAGTCTATGGCTACACCTTC.

The gene calls are TRBV10-1 and TRBJ2-3, with D possibly matching TRBD2 (6 bases). Germline V gives CDR1 WNHNN, CDR2 SYGVQD (reference sequence). This CDR3 is 14 amino acids long. V was pared by 8 bases and J by 1 base, with 13 bases between. CDR3 coding DNA: TGCGCCAGCCCACGGGGCGGGGGCACAGATACGCAGTATTTT. This gives the protein CASPRGGGTDTQYF.

This clone was observed once. This chain joins TRBV10-3 and TRBJ1-2, with 9 bases identical to TRBD1. Trimming removed 10 bases from V and 6 bases from J; junction bases left unmatched: 3. Germline CDR1 ENHRY, CDR2 SYGVKD. This CDR3 comprises 11 residues. Written as DNA, the CDR3 is TGTGCCACCAGGACAGGGGATGGCTACACCTTC. The encoded protein is CATRTGDGYTF.

This chain uses TRBV18 with TRBJ2-3, with TRBD2 matching over 11 bases. Germline values: CDR1 KGHSH, CDR2 LQKENI. V shed 3 bases and J 1 base; nucleotides not matched to a gene: 9. This CDR3 is 18 amino acids long. CDR3 in amino acids: CASSPLGTSGARTDTQYF. For the CDR3, the DNA is TGTGCCAGCTCACCCCTCGGGACTAGCGGTGCCCGCACAGATACGCAGTATTTT.

V and J are TRBV10-3 and TRBJ1-1; D remains ambiguous. The V and J ends lost 7 bases and 5 bases respectively, with 20 bases between them. The CDR3 runs to 15 residues. Germline V gene data show CDR1 as ENHRY and CDR2 as SYGVKD. CDR3 region: CAITQEGPPTTEAFF. In nucleotides, the CDR3 is TGTGCCATCACCCAAGAGGGTCCCCCGACGACTGAAGCTTTCTTT.

This clone was picked up one time. V is TRBV3-1 (or the pseudogene TRBV3-2) and J is TRBJ2-1; weak D call: TRBD2 (7 bases). The CDR3 has 18 amino acids. Trimming removed 5 bases at V and 2 bases at J, with 22 bases between. Looked up from germline, CDR1 is LGHDT and CDR2 is YNNKEL (reference sequence). This chain's CDR3 is CASSSRGGGPVAYNEQFF. CDR3 coding DNA: TGTGCCAGCAGCAGCAGAGGCGGGGGCCCCGTGGCCTACAATGAGCAGTTCTTC.

The chain employs TRBV9 and TRBJ2-2; no clear D gene. This CDR3 has 12 residues. Trimming left V 1 base short and J 4 bases short, with 2 bases between. CDR1 SGDLS and CDR2 YYNGEE come from the germline V gene. Here the CDR3 DNA reads TGTGCCAGCAGCGTACGCACCGGGGAGCTGTTTTTT. Protein product: CASSVRTGELFF.

The chain joins TRBV12-3 or TRBV12-4 to TRBJ1-1; no clear D gene. With 0 bases removed from V and 3 bases from J, the gap between germline ends came to 5 bases. CDR3 length: 13 residues. The DNA of the CDR3 is TGTGCCAGCAGTTTAGCGCGGTACACTGAAGCTTTCTTT. Translated: CASSLARYTEAFF.

The gene calls are TRBV5-1 and TRBJ1-1, with 7 bases that match TRBD1. The V gene end was trimmed by 2 bases and the J gene end by 8 bases; junction bases not matched to a gene: 6. Germline V gene lookup returns CDR1 SGHRS and CDR2 YFSETQ. The CDR3 contains 13 residues. CDR3 sequence (DNA): TGCGCCAGCAGCTTTTACAGGGGCTCGGAAGCTTTCTTT. Translating gives CASSFYRGSEAFF.

The genes are TRBV11-2 and TRBJ2-3, with 7 bases that match TRBD1. There are 16 residues in the CDR3. The ends lost 3 bases at V and 0 bases at J; junction bases unmatched: 6. The germline V gene encodes CDR1 SGHAT and CDR2 FQNNGV. The DNA for the CDR3 is TGTGCCAGCAGCTTCCCACAGGGGTTGAGCACAGATACGCAGTATTTT. Its translation is CASSFPQGLSTDTQYF.

The chain is built from TRBV5-5 and TRBJ2-7; D ambiguous. This CDR3 has 12 amino acids. The germline CDR1 and CDR2 sequences are SGHKS and YYEKEE (reference sequence). Deletions cut 2 bases from V and 3 bases from J, with 6 bases between. The CDR3 reads CASSLQDYEQYF. DNA of the CDR3: TGTGCCAGCAGCTTACAAGACTACGAGCAGTACTTC.

The CDR3 sequence is CASSSAAQERYEQYF. The CDR3 DNA reads as TGTGCCAGCAGTTCCGCGGCACAGGAACGCTACGAGCAGTACTTC. The V and J genes are TRBV6-5 and TRBJ2-7; maybe TRBD1 (5 bases). This CDR3 region has 15 residues. Germline V CDR1 and CDR2: MNHEY, SVGAGI. Trimming took off 4 bases at V and 3 bases at J, with 16 bases between the two ends.